This entry is about one T cell receptor (beta chain). Its antigen is as yet unknown. This entry belongs to a study of beta chain features in type 1 diabetes. All of the isolated RNA was reverse transcribed, so expressed TCRB transcripts were sequenced. Sequenced by immunoSEQ multiplex PCR; TCRdb stores in-frame clones only, minus some. The table lists some 330,000 clones, over 10% of them singletons. The CDR3 runs to 15 residues. V was clipped by 4 bases and J by 2 bases, with 14 bases between them. Germline V gene data show CDR1 as SGHTA and CDR2 as FQGNSA. Study-level points and caveats: In all four CD4+ subsets, TCRB CDR3 length was significantly, moderately reduced in type 1 diabetes. Naive, central memory and regulatory TCRB repertoires appeared more similar among patients than healthy donors.

The receptor was derived from a woman between 18 and 30 years old with type 1 diabetes. Sequenced input: naive CD4+ T cells from blood. This sequence joins TRBV7-2 and TRBJ2-5; perhaps TRBD2 as D (5 bases). CDR3 sequence reads: CASSSHGLGQETQYF. The DNA of the CDR3 is TGTGCCAGCAGCTCGCACGGACTGGGGCAAGAGACCCAGTACTTC.